The 30 T cell receptor beta chains given below trace back to one sample, sequenced in a study of T cells after yellow fever vaccination. In TCRdb, the 5' RACE reads were re-called with MiXCR into one record per CDR3 protein. The table records roughly 310,000 distinct CDR3 sequences, 3.6% of them present only once. The material sequenced was PBMCs, taken on the day of the yellow fever booster vaccination. These receptors were collected from a man aged 18 to 29 who received the YFV17D yellow fever vaccine.

This clonotype was seen many times. This chain uses TRBV24-1 with TRBJ1-5; D call uncertain. The germline gives CDR1 KGHDR, CDR2 SFDVKD. With 2 bases removed from V and 5 bases from J, the gap between germline ends came to 18 bases. This CDR3 is 17 amino acids long. The DNA of the CDR3 is TGTGCCACCAGTGATTCAGGACGGAGGGCTATCGATCAGCCCCAGCATTTT. The encoded protein is CATSDSGRRAIDQPQHF.

This clonotype was counted many times. The chain has TRBV6-6 and TRBJ1-5; D unresolved. Trimming stripped 1 base from V and 1 base from J, with 5 bases between. The germline gives CDR1 MNHNY, CDR2 SVGAGI (reference sequence). This CDR3 comprises 14 residues. The CDR3 sequence is CASSYFQSNQPQHF. For the CDR3, the DNA is TGTGCCAGCAGTTACTTTCAGAGCAATCAGCCCCAGCATTTT.

J is TRBJ1-4 and V is TRBV29-1, with 7 bases aligning to TRBD1. This CDR3 region has 12 residues. Germline CDR1 SQVTM, CDR2 ANQGSEA. V gave up 4 bases and J gave up 6 bases; unmatched junction bases: 2. CDR3 in amino acids: CSVVGQDEKLFF. The CDR3 DNA reads as TGCAGCGTTGTAGGACAGGATGAAAAACTGTTTTTT.

The chain joins TRBV5-1 to TRBJ2-1; 12 nucleotides line up with TRBD2. V dropped 3 bases and J dropped 2; count of bases not matched to a gene: 6. The CDR3 has 17 amino acids. Germline CDR1 SGHRS, CDR2 YFSETQ. CDR3 DNA: TGCGCCAGCAGCTCGACTAGCGGGGGACAAACCTACAATGAGCAGTTCTTC. Translating it yields CASSSTSGGQTYNEQFF. Together with reference TRBV5-1 and TRBJ2-1, the CDR3 gives the full variable domain: KAGVTQTPRYLIKTRGQQVTLSCSPISGHRSVSWYQQTPGQGLQFLFEYFSETQRNKGNFPGRFSGRQFSNSRSEMNVSTLELGDSALYLCASSSTSGGQTYNEQFFGPGTRLTVL.

This rearrangement joins TRBV6-5 to TRBJ2-1, with TRBD2 matching 11 bases. The J call could be wrong; TRBJ2-7 is a better fit for the DNA end. The germline CDR1 and CDR2 sequences are MNHEY and SVGAGI. This CDR3 contains 16 residues. This CDR3 reads CASSSGVAGGRNEQYF. CDR3 in DNA: TGTGCCAGCAGTTCCGGGGTAGCGGGGGGGCGGAATGAGCAGTACTTC.

The chain is built from TRBV7-2 and TRBJ2-7, with a possible D match to TRBD1 (6 bases). V gave up 5 bases and J gave up 3 bases, with 17 bases separating them. The CDR3 has 15 residues. Germline CDR1 reads SGHTA; CDR2 reads FQGNSA. The CDR3 region is CASSISGQGYYEQYV. In nucleotides, the CDR3 is TGTGCCAGCAGCATCTCGGGGCAGGGGTACTACGAGCAGTACGTC.

This clonotype was seen at least ten times. J is TRBJ2-5 and V is TRBV7-6; 7 bases line up with TRBD2. The CDR3 is 18 amino acids. Germline V gene sequence: CDR1 SGHVS, CDR2 FNYEAQ. Trimming at V came to 1 base and at J to 5 bases, leaving 16 bases not matched to a gene. The CDR3 DNA follows: TGTGCCAGCAGCTTAGAATGGACTAGAGGGGTCCGACTTGAGACCCAGTACTTC. Translation: CASSLEWTRGVRLETQYF.

The table lists this clonotype with many counts. The chain couples TRBV4-3 to TRBJ1-5; D gene unclear. V dropped 0 bases and J dropped 6 bases, with 12 bases sitting between them. Germline assignment: CDR1 LGHNA and CDR2 YSLEER. The CDR3 is 15 amino acids. The CDR3 region is CASSQDYGIAQPQHF. The CDR3 region has the DNA TGCGCCAGCAGCCAAGATTATGGGATCGCTCAGCCCCAGCATTTT.

This clonotype was seen ten or more times. The chain is built from TRBV7-3 and TRBJ2-7; D is uncertain. The CDR3 is made up of 13 amino acids. Germline lookup yields CDR1 SGHTA and CDR2 FQGTGA. V was cut by 5 bases and J by 1 base, with 9 bases left in between. This chain's CDR3 is CASSEDGSYEQYF. CDR3 nucleotides: TGTGCCAGCAGCGAGGACGGTTCCTACGAGCAGTACTTC.

This clonotype was detected ten times or more. V and J are TRBV4-2 and TRBJ2-5; D unclear. The CDR3 is 15 residues long. Per the germline V gene, CDR1 is LGHNA and CDR2 is YNFKEQ. V gave up 0 bases and J gave up 5 bases, with 13 bases separating them. CDR3 in DNA: TGTGCCAGCAGCCAAGATCTTCCCAGCCCGGAGACCCAGTACTTC. This translates into CASSQDLPSPETQYF.

The J gene is TRBJ1-5, the V gene TRBV20-1; no definite D call. Germline CDR1 DFQATT, CDR2 SNEGSKA (reference sequence). The V end was cut by 3 bases, the J end by 2 bases, with 17 bases between. This CDR3 spans 16 amino acids. CDR3 protein: CSASGRRYVGNQPQHF. CDR3 sequence (DNA): TGCAGTGCTAGTGGGCGCCGGTATGTGGGCAATCAGCCCCAGCATTTT.

This clonotype occurred many times. The V call is TRBV7-9, the J call TRBJ2-3, with unresolved D. V lost 5 bases to trimming and J lost 1 base, with 13 bases between them. The CDR3 is made up of 15 amino acids. Germline V gene sequence: CDR1 SEHNR, CDR2 FQNEAQ (reference sequence). CDR3 residues: CASSPSRFRTDTQYF. The CDR3 bases are TGTGCCAGCAGCCCCTCGAGGTTTCGCACAGATACGCAGTATTTT.

In this sample, this clonotype turned up many times. The chain uses TRBV10-3 and TRBJ2-6; D is perhaps TRBD1 or TRBD2 (5 bases each). The CDR3 loop spans 15 amino acids. V gave up 7 bases and J gave up 0 bases, with 10 bases separating them. Germline CDR1 and CDR2: ENHRY and SYGVKD. The CDR3 DNA sequence: TGTGCCATCACTGCCGGGGCCTCTGGGGCCAACGTCCTGACTTTC. Amino acid sequence: CAITAGASGANVLTF.

Ten or more counts support this clonotype. The V and J genes are TRBV24-1 and TRBJ2-3, with TRBD1 as a possible D gene (6 bases). V was pared by 4 bases and J by 2 bases, with 9 bases between. This CDR3 region has 14 residues. CDR1 is KGHDR and CDR2 is SFDVKD in the germline V gene. The CDR3 spells CATSDRQATDTQYF. In DNA, the CDR3 is TGTGCCACCAGTGACCGACAGGCCACAGATACGCAGTATTTT.

The rearrangement links TRBV4-2 to TRBJ1-4, with no clear D. Germline CDR1 is LGHNA and CDR2 is YNFKEQ. The CDR3 consists of 19 residues. The V gene lost 1 base and the J gene lost 0 bases, with 18 bases spanning the gap. In nucleotides, the CDR3 is TGTGCCAGCAGCCAAGCACCGACCCTACCCGCTCCAACTAATGAAAAACTGTTTTTT. It yields the protein CASSQAPTLPAPTNEKLFF.

V usage is TRBV4-3 and J usage is TRBJ2-3, with D tentatively TRBD1 (5 bases). CDR3 length equals 15 residues. V was cut by 2 bases and J by 1 base, with 10 bases left in between. Germline CDR1 reads LGHNA; CDR2 reads YSLEER. CDR3 bases: TGCGCCAGCAGCCAATACCAGGGCCGCACAGATACGCAGTATTTT. Protein sequence: CASSQYQGRTDTQYF.

J is TRBJ2-3 and V is TRBV5-1; perhaps TRBD2 as D (5 bases). Trimming pared 0 bases from V and 1 base from J, leaving 9 bases between. From germline, CDR1 is SGHRS and CDR2 YFSETQ. This CDR3 has 15 amino acids. CDR3 sequence: CASSLADSGTDTQYF. The CDR3 region has the DNA TGCGCCAGCAGCTTGGCGGACTCCGGCACAGATACGCAGTATTTT.

This clonotype was recorded at least ten times. The genes are TRBV7-2 and TRBJ2-4; TRBD1 matches at 8 bases. From germline, CDR1 is SGHTA and CDR2 FQGNSA. This CDR3 region has 14 residues. V lost 7 bases, J lost 6 bases, and 8 bases stayed unmatched. The CDR3: CASTGQQGGNIQYF. CDR3 in DNA: TGTGCCAGCACCGGACAACAGGGGGGAAACATTCAGTACTTC.

At least ten counts were recorded for this clonotype. The V gene is TRBV6-5, the J gene TRBJ2-4; D tentatively reads TRBD1 or TRBD2 (5 bases each). Germline CDR1 reads MNHEY; CDR2 reads SVGAGI. V lost 4 bases, J lost 0 bases, and 10 bases lay in between. The CDR3 is made up of 15 amino acids. The CDR3 sequence is CASSSAGTAKNIQYF. For the CDR3, the DNA is TGTGCCAGCAGTTCAGCCGGGACAGCCAAAAACATTCAGTACTTC.

There are many counts of this clonotype. The rearrangement uses TRBV29-1 and TRBJ1-1, with D perhaps matching TRBD1 (5 bases). V was clipped by 4 bases and J by 3 bases, with 9 bases between them. The V gene's germline CDR1 is SQVTM and CDR2 ANQGSEA. The CDR3 runs 12 residues. CDR3 bases: TGCAGCGTTGGGGGGATGTACACTGAAGCTTTCTTT. Translating it yields CSVGGMYTEAFF.

The sample holds many counts of this clonotype. The chain links TRBV11-2 to TRBJ2-5, with D possibly being TRBD1 or TRBD2 (6 bases each). Trimming pared 0 bases from V and 1 base from J, leaving 15 bases between. Looked up from germline, CDR1 is SGHAT and CDR2 is FQNNGV. The CDR3 is made up of 17 amino acids. CDR3 loop: CASSLDRMWGAQETQYF. CDR3 DNA: TGTGCCAGCAGCTTAGATCGGATGTGGGGGGCCCAAGAGACCCAGTACTTC.

The chain has TRBV20-1 and TRBJ2-6; 8 nucleotides align to TRBD2. This CDR3 spans 15 amino acids. The J segment lost 0 bases and the V segment lost 3 bases, leaving 1 base of the junction unmatched. Germline CDR1 is DFQATT and CDR2 is SNEGSKA (reference sequence). The CDR3 DNA reads TGCAGTGCTAGTAGCGGGGACTCTGGGGCCAACGTCCTGACTTTC. It encodes CSASSGDSGANVLTF.

The table lists this clonotype with a few counts. The genes are TRBV25-1 and TRBJ1-2; D perhaps matches TRBD1 (6 bases). Germline V gives CDR1 MGHDK, CDR2 SYGVNS. The CDR3 runs 14 residues. V lost 2 bases to trimming and J lost 7 bases, with 14 bases between them. The CDR3: CASSETGGASGYTF. The CDR3 DNA reads TGTGCCAGCAGTGAAACCGGGGGCGCAAGTGGCTACACCTTC.

There are many counts of this clonotype. The V gene is TRBV5-1, the J gene TRBJ1-2; no clear D gene. V lost 0 bases and J lost 6, with 9 bases in between. The CDR3 extends over 13 amino acids. Germline CDR1 and CDR2: SGHRS and YFSETQ. As DNA, the CDR3 is TGCGCCAGCAGCTTGGTGGGGAGTGATGGCTACACCTTC. Its translation: CASSLVGSDGYTF.

The sample holds many counts of this clonotype. The J gene is TRBJ2-2, the V gene TRBV29-1, with D perhaps TRBD2 (5 bases). The CDR3 is made up of 14 amino acids. The V gene's germline CDR1 is SQVTM and CDR2 ANQGSEA. Deletions cut 5 bases from V and 5 bases from J, with 15 bases between. In nucleotides, the CDR3 is TGCAGCGTTCCAAACCGGCCGGGAACCGGGGAGCTGTTTTTT. It is translated as CSVPNRPGTGELFF.

This clonotype has at least ten counts. J is TRBJ2-5 and V is TRBV9; TRBD2 might be the D (6 bases). CDR1 is SGDLS and CDR2 is YYNGEE in the germline V gene. The CDR3 is 15 residues long. Trimming took off 3 bases at V and 5 bases at J, with 17 bases between the two ends. The CDR3 coding sequence is TGTGCCAGCAGCGAGTTCTCACGACGGGAGGAGACCCAGTACTTC. Its protein is CASSEFSRREETQYF.

This clonotype was seen at least ten times. The chain has TRBV27 and TRBJ2-1, with D tentatively TRBD2 (5 bases). Looked up from germline, CDR1 is MNHEY and CDR2 is SMNVEV (reference sequence). This CDR3 comprises 19 residues. V lost 5 bases, J lost 7 bases, and 30 bases lay in between. The CDR3 loop is CASSHRLAGFLEPSNEQFF. The CDR3 region has the DNA TGTGCCAGCAGTCACCGCCTAGCTGGCTTCTTGGAGCCTTCTAATGAGCAGTTCTTC.

This clonotype has ten or more counts. The CDR3 nucleotides read TGCGCCAGCAGCTCGGACAGGGGGGCGCGAAAAAGGGCTGAAGCTTTCTTT. This codes for CASSSDRGARKRAEAFF. The chain carries TRBV5-1 and TRBJ1-1; 10 nucleotides agree with TRBD1. This CDR3 has 17 amino acids. With V trimmed by 3 bases and J by 6 bases, 14 bases remained unmatched. The V gene's germline CDR1 is SGHRS and CDR2 YFSETQ.

This clonotype was seen only a few times. This chain links TRBV7-9 with TRBJ1-5; a possible D gene is TRBD1 (5 bases). The V end was cut by 5 bases, the J end by 6 bases, with 11 bases between. This CDR3 is built from 13 residues. In germline, CDR1 is SEHNR, CDR2 FQNEAQ (reference sequence). CDR3 sequence reads: CASSPGQGQPQHF. Here the CDR3 DNA reads TGTGCCAGCAGCCCCGGGCAGGGTCAGCCCCAGCATTTT.

This clonotype was counted many times. Mismatch with germline at one junction end may stem from a read error. The chain uses TRBV12-3 or TRBV12-4 and TRBJ2-5; perhaps TRBD1 as D (6 bases). This CDR3 contains 13 residues. The CDR3 sequence is CASSFRGGETQYF. CDR3 DNA: TGCGCCAGCAGCTTCAGAGGGGGAGAGACCCAGTACTTC.